This T cell receptor (beta chain) was profiled in a study of breast tumors, draining lymph nodes, adjacent tissues. A single record per CDR3 protein comes from TCRdb applying MiXCR to the multiplex PCR reads. The table includes about 46,000 distinct CDR3 sequences, 23% detected once. The germline V and J ends were trimmed by 0 bases and 2 bases, with 9 bases remaining between them. The CDR3 length is 14 residues. From germline, CDR1 is SGDLS and CDR2 YYNGEE. This clonotype has at least ten counts. Sequencing was done on a sample of breast tumor tissue. The V and J genes are TRBV9 and TRBJ2-7; tentatively, D is TRBD2 (6 bases). The TCR originated in a female donor with breast cancer. Some clones in this sample may be carry-over from other donors' samples. Here the CDR3 DNA reads TGTGCCAGCAGCGTAGCCCCGGGGGCCTACGAGCAGTACTTC. Translating it yields CASSVAPGAYEQYF.